The 21 T cell receptor beta chains presented below share a single source sample, sequenced in a study of identical twins. TCRdb redid the calling of the 5' RACE reads with MiXCR, one entry per CDR3 protein. The sample records 130,000 to 150,000 distinct CDR3 sequences, roughly 3.5% being singletons. Source material: memory T cells sorted from blood. All receptors derive from a man aged 18 to 30 in good health.

This clonotype came up many times. The J gene is TRBJ2-3, the V gene TRBV20-1; D tentatively reads TRBD1 or TRBD2 (5 bases each). Trimming removed 0 bases from V and 6 bases from J, with 16 bases in between. The CDR3 sequence is 15 residues long. Germline lookup yields CDR1 DFQATT and CDR2 SNEGSKA (reference sequence). The CDR3 DNA sequence: TGCAGTGCTAGAGATCGGGACCCCAGGCTGGATACGCAGTATTTT. Translated, it gives CSARDRDPRLDTQYF.

V and J are TRBV5-5 and TRBJ2-3; TRBD2 agrees at 14 bases. Germline CDR1 SGHKS, CDR2 YYEKEE (reference sequence). This CDR3 contains 17 residues. The junction had 9 bases not matched to a gene; V was cut back by 0 bases and J by 9 bases. CDR3 DNA: TGTGCCAGCAGCTTGGATGGGACTAGCGGGAGACGCGACACGCAGTATTTT. Its protein product is CASSLDGTSGRRDTQYF.

In this sample, this clonotype turned up many times. The gene calls are TRBV4-2 and TRBJ1-3; D gene uncertain. The length of the CDR3 is 16 residues. From germline, CDR1 is LGHNA and CDR2 YNFKEQ. V was clipped by 2 bases and J by 2 bases, with 13 bases between them. The CDR3 spells CASSQMSNSAGNTIYF. The CDR3 nucleotides are TGTGCCAGCAGCCAAATGTCGAACTCGGCTGGAAACACCATATATTTT.

Many counts were recorded for this clonotype. The rearrangement uses TRBV4-3 and TRBJ2-3, with D possibly matching TRBD1 (5 bases). Trimming removed 4 bases from V and 0 bases from J, with 14 bases in between. The CDR3 loop spans 16 amino acids. Looked up from germline, CDR1 is LGHNA and CDR2 is YSLEER. The CDR3 sequence: CASSPGRGTSTDTQYF. The CDR3 nucleotides are TGCGCCAGCAGCCCTGGAAGGGGAACTAGCACAGATACGCAGTATTTT.

This clonotype was counted between two and nine times. V usage is TRBV5-6 and J usage is TRBJ2-5, with D perhaps TRBD2 (5 bases). CDR1 SGHDT and CDR2 YYEEEE come from the germline V gene. V gave up 3 bases and J gave up 4 bases, with 10 bases separating them. CDR3 size: 13 residues. Here the CDR3 reads CASSSTRPETQYF. The CDR3 bases are TGTGCCAGCAGCTCAACTAGACCAGAGACCCAGTACTTC.

This clonotype was observed at least ten times. This chain joins TRBV5-6 and TRBJ2-7, with D perhaps matching TRBD2 (5 bases). Germline loops: CDR1 SGHDT, CDR2 YYEEEE. Deletions cut 0 bases from V and 7 bases from J, with 14 bases between. CDR3 length: 14 residues. The CDR3 is CASSLDLAPLEQYF. DNA for the CDR3: TGTGCCAGCAGCTTGGATCTAGCACCGCTGGAGCAGTACTTC.

This clonotype was seen repeatedly, ten times or more. V and J are TRBV5-1 and TRBJ1-2, with a weak D call TRBD1 (5 bases). V was clipped by 0 bases and J by 7 bases, with 10 bases between them. CDR1 and CDR2 (germline): SGHRS, YFSETQ. CDR3 size: 13 residues. DNA for the CDR3: TGCGCCAGCAGCTTGGAGGAGGGGAGTGGCTACACCTTC. Protein product: CASSLEEGSGYTF.

This clonotype has a count of ten or more. V usage is TRBV7-2 and J usage is TRBJ1-6; D call uncertain. V dropped 4 bases and J dropped 7 bases, with 8 bases sitting between them. CDR3 length: 13 residues. From germline, CDR1 is SGHTA and CDR2 FQGNSA. The CDR3 bases are TGTGCCAGCAGCTCTGAGGGAAATTCACCCCTCCACTTT. This encodes CASSSEGNSPLHF.

This clonotype was counted at least ten times. The chain couples TRBV5-1 to TRBJ2-5; 12 positions agree with TRBD2. V was pared by 2 bases and J by 4 bases, with 6 bases of the junction left unmatched. There are 16 residues in the CDR3. Per germline, CDR1 SGHRS and CDR2 YFSETQ. CDR3 nucleotides: TGCGCCAGCAGCTTAATGACTAGCGGGAGCGGAGAGACCCAGTACTTC. It is translated as CASSLMTSGSGETQYF.

This clonotype has a count of ten or more. The CDR3 DNA follows: TGTGCCACCAGCAGAGCAGCAGGCCCGGGTGAGCAGTTCTTC. Amino acids: CATSRAAGPGEQFF. The chain carries TRBV15 and TRBJ2-1; no clear D. Trimming removed 1 base from V and 9 bases from J, with 13 bases in between. Germline V CDR1 and CDR2: LNHNV, YYDKDF (reference sequence). The CDR3 runs 14 residues.

This clonotype has at least ten counts. This sequence joins TRBV14 and TRBJ2-7, with D hard to call. The CDR3 length is 13 residues. Trimming left V 4 bases short and J 4 bases short, with 11 bases between. Germline V gene lookup returns CDR1 SGHDN and CDR2 FVKESK. The CDR3 here is CASSRAWGYEQYV. The CDR3 nucleotides are TGTGCCAGCAGCCGCGCCTGGGGATACGAGCAGTACGTC.

This clonotype showed up just a few times. The chain links TRBV11-2 to TRBJ2-7; D may be TRBD2 (5 bases). CDR1 is SGHAT, CDR2 FQNNGV, per germline. V was clipped by 3 bases and J by 4 bases, with 25 bases between them. This CDR3 contains 18 residues. The CDR3 protein is CASSFSSGRGGLIYEQYF. The CDR3 region has the DNA TGTGCCAGCAGCTTTTCATCCGGTCGCGGCGGGCTGATTTACGAGCAGTACTTC. Full variable domain (rest looked up from reference TRBV11-2 and TRBJ2-7): EAGVAQSPRYKIIEKRQSVAFWCNPISGHATLYWYQQILGQGPKLLIQFQNNGVVDDSQLPKDRFSAERLKGVDSTLKIQPAKLEDSAVYLCASSFSSGRGGLIYEQYFGPGTRLTVT.

This clonotype showed up many times. This chain links TRBV11-2 with TRBJ1-3; tentatively, D is TRBD1 (5 bases). The CDR3 is 18 residues long. V lost 2 bases and J lost 4, with 21 bases in between. The V gene's germline CDR1 is SGHAT and CDR2 FQNNGV. The DNA of the CDR3 is TGTGCCAGCAGCTTAAGAGAGACCAGGGTGGATTCCGGAAACACCATATATTTT. It specifies CASSLRETRVDSGNTIYF.

In this sample, this clonotype turned up many times. The V gene is TRBV12-3 or TRBV12-4, the J gene TRBJ1-6; the match to TRBD1 covers 9 bases. The CDR3 has 17 residues. With 1 base clipped from V and 9 bases from J, the junction kept 10 bases outside the gene matches. CDR3 loop: CASSLDRGRLVFSPLHF. The CDR3, as DNA: TGTGCCAGCAGTTTAGACAGGGGGCGCTTGGTGTTTTCACCCCTCCACTTT.

In its sample, this clonotype was seen many times. This chain joins TRBV5-5 and TRBJ2-3; D may be TRBD1 (6 bases). This CDR3 is 15 amino acids long. Germline V gives CDR1 SGHKS, CDR2 YYEKEE (reference sequence). The V and J ends lost 2 bases and 2 bases respectively, with 12 bases between them. The CDR3 DNA sequence: TGTGCCAGCAGCTTATATGGACAGACCACAGATACGCAGTATTTT. Translation gives CASSLYGQTTDTQYF. The full variable domain, completed using reference TRBV5-5 and TRBJ2-3, is DAGVTQSPTHLIKTRGQQVTLRCSPISGHKSVSWYQQVLGQGPQFIFQYYEKEERGRGNFPDRFSARQFPNYSSELNVNALLLGDSALYLCASSLYGQTTDTQYFGPGTRLTVL.

This clonotype was observed at least ten times. CDR3 residues: CASSYGAYSYEQYF. The DNA for the CDR3 is TGCGCCAGCAGCTACGGGGCCTACTCCTACGAGCAGTACTTC. The chain employs TRBV5-1 and TRBJ2-7, with D perhaps given as TRBD1 or TRBD2 (5 bases each). Germline V lookup: CDR1 SGHRS, CDR2 YFSETQ. Between the trimmed V and J ends, which lost 3 bases and 0 bases, there was a span of 10 bases. The CDR3 is made up of 14 amino acids.

This clonotype came up many times. The chain is built from TRBV11-2 and TRBJ2-5; no firm D call. Germline CDR1 SGHAT, CDR2 FQNNGV. The CDR3 loop spans 14 amino acids. V was pared by 2 bases and J by 1 base, with 8 bases between. As DNA, the CDR3 is TGTGCCAGCAGCTTAATGAGTTTCCAAGAGACCCAGTACTTC. Its protein product is CASSLMSFQETQYF.

J is TRBJ2-6 and V is TRBV2; D gene ambiguous. The CDR3 has 18 amino acids. Germline V lookup: CDR1 SNHLY, CDR2 FYNNEI. With 6 bases removed from V and 0 bases from J, the gap between germline ends came to 18 bases. The CDR3 reads CASRDPTGSGSGANVLTF. In DNA form, the CDR3 reads TGTGCCAGCAGGGATCCAACCGGCTCCGGCTCTGGGGCCAACGTCCTGACTTTC.

The chain is built from TRBV9 and TRBJ1-2, with 7 bases lining up with TRBD1. The CDR3 is 15 residues long. With V trimmed by 0 bases and J by 7 bases, 9 bases remained unmatched. Germline V gene data show CDR1 as SGDLS and CDR2 as YYNGEE. CDR3 in DNA: TGTGCCAGCAGCGTAGGGGTGGGGACAGAACGTGGCTACACCTTC. Translation: CASSVGVGTERGYTF.

Many counts were recorded for this clonotype. The chain recombines TRBV20-1 with TRBJ1-3; no reliable D call. The CDR3 contains 14 residues. The germline V and J ends were trimmed by 3 bases and 0 bases, with 9 bases remaining between them. In germline, CDR1 is DFQATT, CDR2 SNEGSKA (reference sequence). CDR3 coding DNA: TGCAGTGCTAGTCTCGGGCACTCTGGAAACACCATATATTTT. Protein product: CSASLGHSGNTIYF.

There are many counts of this clonotype. This rearrangement joins TRBV27 to TRBJ2-1, with 7 bases identical to TRBD2. The V gene end was trimmed by 6 bases and the J gene end by 4 bases; junction bases not matched to a gene: 15. In germline, CDR1 is MNHEY, CDR2 SMNVEV (reference sequence). The length of the CDR3 is 17 residues. CDR3 residues: CASSRNFLAERYNEQFF. The CDR3 DNA reads TGTGCCAGCAGCCGAAACTTTCTAGCGGAGAGATACAATGAGCAGTTCTTC.